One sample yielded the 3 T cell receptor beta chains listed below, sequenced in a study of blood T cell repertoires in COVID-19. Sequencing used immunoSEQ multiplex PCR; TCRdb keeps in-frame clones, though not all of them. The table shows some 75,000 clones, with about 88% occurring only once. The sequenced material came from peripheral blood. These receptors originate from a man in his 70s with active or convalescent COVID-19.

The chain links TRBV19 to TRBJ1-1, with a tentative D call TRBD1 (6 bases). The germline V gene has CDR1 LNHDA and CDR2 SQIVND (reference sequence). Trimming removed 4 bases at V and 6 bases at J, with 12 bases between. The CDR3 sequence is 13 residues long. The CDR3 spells CASSTRGRAEAFF. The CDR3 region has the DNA TGTGCCAGTAGTACCAGGGGTCGGGCTGAAGCTTTCTTT.

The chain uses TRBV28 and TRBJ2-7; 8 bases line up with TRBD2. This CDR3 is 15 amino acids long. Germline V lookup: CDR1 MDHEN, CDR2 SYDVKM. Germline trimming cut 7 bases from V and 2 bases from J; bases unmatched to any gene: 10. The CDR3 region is CASTSAGGETYEQYF. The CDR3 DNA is TGTGCCAGCACCTCTGCCGGGGGGGAGACCTACGAGCAGTACTTC.

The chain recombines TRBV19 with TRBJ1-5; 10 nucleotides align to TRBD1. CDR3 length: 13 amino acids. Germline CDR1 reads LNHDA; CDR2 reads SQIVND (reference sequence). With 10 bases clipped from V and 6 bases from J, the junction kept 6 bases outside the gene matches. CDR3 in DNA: TGTGCCACCCGACAGGGGGCGGTTCAGCCCCAGCATTTT. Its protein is CATRQGAVQPQHF.